This passage covers 28 T cell receptor beta chains from one sample sequenced in a study of OX40 agonist ivuxolimab in advanced cancers. The repertoire was sequenced with immunoSEQ multiplex PCR; TCRdb's copy has only in-frame clones and lacks some. The repertoire holds approximately 110,000 clones, with approximately 90% as singletons. The source material was CD4+ or CD8+ T cells sorted from blood, sampled in a trial of the OX40 agonist ivuxolimab. These receptors all come from an adult with an advanced solid tumor such as melanoma, head and neck, liver or kidney cancer.

V gene TRBV28 combines with J gene TRBJ1-5; no definite D call. The CDR3 spans 12 residues. The germline V gene encodes CDR1 MDHEN and CDR2 SYDVKM. V gave up 2 bases and J gave up 7 bases, with 6 bases separating them. The CDR3 protein is CASSLSKQPQHF. CDR3 coding DNA: TGTGCCAGCAGTTTAAGTAAGCAGCCCCAGCATTTT.

The chain combines TRBV7-3 with TRBJ1-1; 7 bases are a match to TRBD1. Trimming cost V 1 base and J 7 bases; bases outside gene matches: 3. This CDR3 region has 13 residues. The germline gives CDR1 SGHTA, CDR2 FQGTGA. The CDR3 DNA sequence: TGTGCCAGCAGCTTAAGCGGGACAGTTGAAGCTTTCTTT. Protein sequence: CASSLSGTVEAFF.

This clone has a single count. The V call is TRBV27, the J call TRBJ2-7; D is unresolved. Trimming left V 4 bases short and J 6 bases short, with 13 bases between. Per germline, CDR1 MNHEY and CDR2 SMNVEV (reference sequence). The CDR3 has 13 residues. This CDR3 is CASSSILRSEQYF. The CDR3 coding sequence is TGTGCCAGCAGTTCCATCCTGCGGTCCGAGCAGTACTTC.

The chain carries TRBV4-2 and TRBJ2-5; D remains unclear. The CDR3 runs 15 residues. V was trimmed by 0 bases and J by 3 bases, leaving 11 bases between them. Germline V gene lookup returns CDR1 LGHNA and CDR2 YNFKEQ. Here the CDR3 reads CASSQDIGWEETQYF. The CDR3 bases are TGTGCCAGCAGCCAAGATATCGGCTGGGAAGAGACCCAGTACTTC.

The chain has TRBV25-1 and TRBJ2-6; the D is unclear. This CDR3 region has 17 residues. Germline-derived CDR1 and CDR2 are MGHDK and SYGVNS. Trimming cost V 4 bases and J 0 bases, with 13 bases left between them. CDR3 sequence: CASSGINPSSGANVLTF. DNA of the CDR3: TGTGCCAGCAGTGGGATAAACCCGAGCTCTGGGGCCAACGTCCTGACTTTC. The whole variable domain, remainder taken from reference TRBV25-1 and TRBJ2-6, is EADIYQTPRYLVIGTGKKITLECSQTMGHDKMYWYQQDPGMELHLIHYSYGVNSTEKGDLSSESTVSRIRTEHFPLTLESARPSHTSQYLCASSGINPSSGANVLTFGAGSRLTVL.

V gene TRBV14 combines with J gene TRBJ1-2, with unresolved D. The V end lost 1 base, the J end lost 5 bases, and 8 bases lay between the germline ends. The germline gives CDR1 SGHDN, CDR2 FVKESK. This CDR3 comprises 13 residues. The CDR3, as DNA: TGTGCCAGCAGCCAAGTGGACGGGTATGGCTACACCTTC. It encodes CASSQVDGYGYTF.

A single count supports this clone. This chain joins TRBV30 and TRBJ2-4; no clear D gene. The V gene lost 0 bases and the J gene lost 0 bases, with 9 bases spanning the gap. The CDR3 extends over 15 amino acids. Germline CDR1 GTSNPN, CDR2 SVGIG (reference sequence). CDR3 protein: CAWSVDTVAKNIQYF. The DNA of the CDR3 is TGTGCCTGGAGTGTTGATACAGTAGCCAAAAACATTCAGTACTTC.

The rearrangement links TRBV19 to TRBJ1-1, with 9 bases fitting TRBD1. There are 15 residues in the CDR3. From germline, CDR1 is LNHDA and CDR2 SQIVND (reference sequence). V was clipped by 1 base and J by 4 bases; unmatched bases: 4. The CDR3 region has the DNA TGTGCCAGTAGTATAGGGGACAGGGTTGGCACTGAAGCTTTCTTT. It yields the protein CASSIGDRVGTEAFF.

A single count supports this clone. The DNA for the CDR3 is TGTGCCTGGAGTGAGGGGCAGGGGATTAGCAATCAGCCCCAGCATTTT. Translating gives CAWSEGQGISNQPQHF. The chain employs TRBV30 and TRBJ1-5; maybe TRBD1 (6 bases). CDR3 length: 16 amino acids. The V and J ends lost 1 base and 0 bases respectively, with 13 bases between them. Per the germline V gene, CDR1 is GTSNPN and CDR2 is SVGIG (reference sequence).

The V and J genes are TRBV5-6 and TRBJ2-4; no definite D call. The CDR3 has 17 residues. Germline V lookup: CDR1 SGHDT, CDR2 YYEEEE. V was trimmed by 0 bases and J by 0 bases, leaving 13 bases between them. The CDR3 DNA reads TGTGCCAGCAGCTTGGCATTAGGAGAAGTAGCCAAAAACATTCAGTACTTC. This codes for CASSLALGEVAKNIQYF.

This clone appeared a single time. The V and J genes are TRBV28 and TRBJ2-7; 9 bases agree with TRBD1. Germline V gives CDR1 MDHEN, CDR2 SYDVKM. This CDR3 region has 15 residues. The junction had 10 bases not matched to a gene; V was cut back by 5 bases and J by 5 bases. DNA for the CDR3: TGTGCCAGCAGTCGCCGCGGGACAGGGAACAACGAGCAGTACTTC. Protein: CASSRRGTGNNEQYF.

This clone appeared a single time. The rearrangement links TRBV7-3 to TRBJ2-7; the D is unclear. CDR1 SGHTA and CDR2 FQGTGA come from the germline V gene. The CDR3 contains 14 residues. Deletions cut 4 bases from V and 5 bases from J, with 15 bases between. CDR3 region: CASSSLQSSHEQYF. In DNA form, the CDR3 reads TGTGCCAGCAGCTCCCTTCAGTCGTCCCACGAGCAGTACTTC.

As to this clone: This specimen includes other DNA sequences encoding the same CDR3. The J gene is TRBJ2-2, the V gene TRBV18; TRBD1 matches 10 bases. V shed 0 bases, J shed 2 bases, and the junction held 0 bases outside the gene matches. Germline assignment: CDR1 KGHSH and CDR2 LQKENI. The CDR3 has 16 amino acids. The CDR3 DNA sequence: TGTGCCAGCTCACCACCGACAGGGGGCAACACCGGGGAGCTGTTTTTT. Translated: CASSPPTGGNTGELFF.

The chain has TRBV5-5 and TRBJ1-5, with 8 bases that match TRBD1. The V segment lost 0 bases and the J segment 5 bases; nucleotides outside the gene matches: 7. Germline CDR1 is SGHKS and CDR2 is YYEKEE (reference sequence). This CDR3 comprises 16 residues. The CDR3 here is CASSLGRGPFDQPQHF. For the CDR3, the DNA is TGTGCCAGCAGCTTGGGCAGGGGGCCCTTCGATCAGCCCCAGCATTTT.

The CDR3 DNA is TGTGCCATCAGGGAATCCGAAACAGGGGCCACTGAAGCTTTCTTT. Encoded protein: CAIRESETGATEAFF. The chain links TRBV10-3 to TRBJ1-1; 7 bases align to TRBD1. The V gene's germline CDR1 is ENHRY and CDR2 SYGVKD. Germline trimming cut 6 bases from V and 4 bases from J; bases unmatched to any gene: 11. This CDR3 is 15 amino acids long.

The chain employs TRBV28 and TRBJ1-5; perhaps TRBD1 as D (5 bases). There are 16 residues in the CDR3. Looked up from germline, CDR1 is MDHEN and CDR2 is SYDVKM. V shed 5 bases and J shed 1 base, with 15 bases lying between them. The CDR3 bases are TGTGCCAGCAGTCCACCGCTTCAGGGAAGCAATCAGCCCCAGCATTTT. Protein product: CASSPPLQGSNQPQHF. Looking up the rest from reference TRBV28 and TRBJ1-5 gives the full variable domain: DVKVTQSSRYLVKRTGEKVFLECVQDMDHENMFWYRQDPGLGLRLIYFSYDVKMKEKGDIPEGYSVSREKKERFSLILESASTNQTSMYLCASSPPLQGSNQPQHFGDGTRLSIL.

The rearrangement uses TRBV5-6 and TRBJ2-2; no reliable D call. Germline values: CDR1 SGHDT, CDR2 YYEEEE. This CDR3 spans 16 amino acids. With 1 base removed from V and 3 bases from J, the gap between germline ends came to 13 bases. The CDR3 DNA is TGTGCCAGCAGCTTGACAGAAAATACCCACACCGGGGAGCTGTTTTTT. It translates to CASSLTENTHTGELFF. The full variable domain, in which reference TRBV5-6 and TRBJ2-2 provide the parts outside the CDR3, is DAGVTQSPTHLIKTRGQQVTLRCSPKSGHDTVSWYQQALGQGPQFIFQYYEEEERQRGNFPDRFSGHQFPNYSSELNVNALLLGDSALYLCASSLTENTHTGELFFGEGSRLTVL.

V and J are TRBV5-1 and TRBJ2-3; D gene uncertain. The length of the CDR3 is 15 residues. V was clipped by 4 bases and J by 0 bases, with 12 bases between them. Germline loops: CDR1 SGHRS, CDR2 YFSETQ. The CDR3 nucleotides are TGCGCCAGCAGCCCTGATAGAACTAGCACAGATACGCAGTATTTT. Protein: CASSPDRTSTDTQYF.

Here the CDR3 reads CSVGGREKLFF. The CDR3 nucleotides are TGCAGCGTTGGAGGCAGGGAAAAACTGTTTTTT. The gene calls are TRBV29-1 and TRBJ1-4; D gene uncertain. The germline CDR1 and CDR2 sequences are SQVTM and ANQGSEA. The CDR3 covers 11 residues. Trimming pared 4 bases from V and 8 bases from J, leaving 8 bases between. The whole variable domain, filled in from reference TRBV29-1 and TRBJ1-4, reads SAVISQKPSRDICQRGTSLTIQCQVDSQVTMMFWYRQQPGQSLTLIATANQGSEATYESGFVIDKFPISRPNLTFSTLTVSNMSPEDSSIYLCSVGGREKLFFGSGTQLSVL.

As regards this clone: Other DNA sequences of this sample code for an identical CDR3. The chain has TRBV6-1 and TRBJ2-7, with TRBD1 identical over 10 bases. Germline CDR1 reads MNHNS; CDR2 reads SASEGT. Unmatched junction bases numbered 8, after V lost 6 bases and J lost 6 bases. The CDR3 sequence is 14 residues long. The CDR3 nucleotides are TGTGCCAGCAGCACCGGGACAGGGGAACCCGAGCAGTACTTC. This translates into CASSTGTGEPEQYF.

The CDR3 nucleotides are TGTGCCAGCAGTGCCGACAGCATGAACACTGAAGCTTTCTTT. This gives the protein CASSADSMNTEAFF. The rearrangement uses TRBV6-4 and TRBJ1-1; maybe TRBD1 (5 bases). The CDR3 is made up of 14 amino acids. The germline V and J ends were trimmed by 4 bases and 0 bases, with 9 bases remaining between them. The germline gives CDR1 MRHNA, CDR2 SNTAGT.

V gene TRBV28 combines with J gene TRBJ1-5; TRBD1 might be the D (5 bases). V was pared by 7 bases and J by 0 bases, with 16 bases between. Germline lookup yields CDR1 MDHEN and CDR2 SYDVKM. CDR3 length: 16 residues. The CDR3 loop is CASNPFRRGSNQPQHF. The CDR3, as DNA: TGTGCCAGCAACCCATTCAGGAGGGGTAGCAATCAGCCCCAGCATTTT.

The chain links TRBV5-4 to TRBJ2-7; D could derive from TRBD1 or TRBD2 (5 bases each). CDR3 size: 15 residues. Trimming removed 4 bases from V and 1 base from J, with 15 bases in between. The germline gives CDR1 SGHNT, CDR2 YYREEE (reference sequence). Here the CDR3 DNA reads TGTGCCAGCAGCGCATATAAGAGGGGTTCCTACGAGCAGTACTTC. This translates into CASSAYKRGSYEQYF.

V gene TRBV13 combines with J gene TRBJ2-5, with TRBD1 identical over 11 bases. Matching the DNA end better, TRBJ2-7 makes the J call doubtful. This CDR3 has 15 residues. Germline-derived CDR1 and CDR2 are PRHDT and FYEKMQ (reference sequence). The CDR3 bases are TGTGCCAGCAGCAACCTTGGGACAGGGGGTTACGAGCAGTACTTC. This translates into CASSNLGTGGYEQYF.

The chain has TRBV6-5 and TRBJ2-7, with D possibly being TRBD2 (5 bases). Germline loops: CDR1 MNHEY, CDR2 SVGAGI. CDR3 length equals 14 residues. Trimming took 4 bases from V and 2 from J, leaving 12 bases between them. In DNA, the CDR3 is TGTGCCAGCAGTTCGAGAGGGCGCCCCTACGAGCAGTACTTC. Its translation is CASSSRGRPYEQYF.

The chain combines TRBV5-4 with TRBJ2-5, with a possible D match to TRBD2 (5 bases). Gene TRBJ2-7 matches the end of the DNA better, so the J call may be wrong. Germline CDR1 reads SGHNT; CDR2 reads YYREEE (reference sequence). The CDR3 contains 13 residues. The CDR3 loop is CASSFAGSYEQYF. In nucleotides, the CDR3 is TGTGCCAGCAGCTTCGCGGGCTCCTACGAGCAGTACTTC.

On this clone: At the DNA level, this CDR3 is encoded by other sequences in the same sample as well. The chain carries TRBV11-2 and TRBJ1-5; D remains ambiguous. Per germline, CDR1 SGHAT and CDR2 FQNNGV. Trimming removed 8 bases at V and 2 bases at J, with 10 bases between. This CDR3 region has 13 residues. The chain's CDR3 is CASSGTGNQPQHF. CDR3 nucleotides: TGTGCCAGCTCGGGTACGGGCAATCAGCCCCAGCATTTT.

This rearrangement joins TRBV6-5 to TRBJ1-2, with no clear D. The CDR3 contains 15 residues. The germline CDR1 and CDR2 sequences are MNHEY and SVGAGI. Trimming left V 2 bases short and J 2 bases short, with 12 bases between. The CDR3 nucleotides are TGTGCCAGCAGTTACCGGACGGATCGGAACTATGGCTACACCTTC. Protein product: CASSYRTDRNYGYTF.